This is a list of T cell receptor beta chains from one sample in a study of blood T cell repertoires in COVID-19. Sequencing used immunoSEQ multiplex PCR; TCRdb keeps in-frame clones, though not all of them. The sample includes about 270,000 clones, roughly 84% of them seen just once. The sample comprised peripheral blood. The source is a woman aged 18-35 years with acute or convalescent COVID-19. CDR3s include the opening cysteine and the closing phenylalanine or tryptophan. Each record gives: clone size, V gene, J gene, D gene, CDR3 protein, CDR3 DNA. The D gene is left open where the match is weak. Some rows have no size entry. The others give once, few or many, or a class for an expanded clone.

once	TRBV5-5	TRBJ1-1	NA	CASSYTGSTEAFF	TGTGCCAGCAGCTATACAGGGTCCACTGAAGCTTTCTTT
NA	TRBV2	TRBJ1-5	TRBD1	CASSERWDRTDSNQPQHF	TGTGCCAGCAGTGAACGTTGGGACAGGACAGATAGCAATCAGCCCCAGCATTTT
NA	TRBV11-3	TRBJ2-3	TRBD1	CASSSGGGYSDTQYF	TGTGCCAGCAGCTCAGGGGGCGGGTACTCAGATACGCAGTATTTT
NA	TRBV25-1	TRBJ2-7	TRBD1	CASSGGTGGSEQYF	TGTGCCAGCAGTGGGGGGACAGGGGGGAGCGAGCAGTACTTC
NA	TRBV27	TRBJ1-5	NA	CASSSTRQGKWKPQHF	TGTGCCAGCAGTTCCACCAGGCAGGGGAAATGGAAGCCCCAGCATTTT
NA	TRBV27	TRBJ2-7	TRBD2	CASSPRIGRTYEQYF	TGTGCCAGCAGTCCGAGGATCGGGAGGACCTACGAGCAGTACTTC
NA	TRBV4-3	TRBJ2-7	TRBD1	CASSHGTGGGYEQYF	TGCGCCAGCAGCCACGGGACAGGGGGGGGCTACGAGCAGTACTTC
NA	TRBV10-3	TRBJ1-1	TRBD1	CAISVGQGVGRTEAFF	TGTGCCATCAGTGTGGGACAGGGGGTGGGCCGGACTGAAGCTTTCTTT
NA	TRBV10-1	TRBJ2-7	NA	CASSPGISGYEQYF	TGCGCCAGCAGCCCCGGGATCTCGGGGTACGAGCAGTACTTC
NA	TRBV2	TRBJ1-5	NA	CASRLGLGGNQPQHF	TGTGCCAGCCGACTCGGACTCGGGGGCAATCAGCCCCAGCATTTT
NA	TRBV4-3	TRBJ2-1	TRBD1	CASSQDIGQGFNEQFF	TGCGCCAGCAGCCAAGATATAGGACAGGGGTTTAATGAGCAGTTCTTC
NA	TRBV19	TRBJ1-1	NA	CASTSYRAPNTEAFF	TGTGCCAGTACCTCCTACAGGGCCCCTAACACTGAAGCTTTCTTT
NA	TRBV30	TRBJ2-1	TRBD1	CAWSGQGAGEQFF	TGTGCCTGGAGCGGGCAGGGGGCAGGGGAGCAGTTCTTC
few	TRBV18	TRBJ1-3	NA	CASSQSIPHRAPSGNTIYF	TGTGCCAGCTCACAGAGCATTCCACACAGGGCCCCCTCTGGAAACACCATATATTTT
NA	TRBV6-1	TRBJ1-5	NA	CASSEWGGTSNQPQHF	TGTGCCAGCAGTGAATGGGGGGGAACTAGCAATCAGCCCCAGCATTTT
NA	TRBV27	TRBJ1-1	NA	CASSSPLTMNTEAFF	TGTGCCAGCAGTTCTCCACTAACTATGAACACTGAAGCTTTCTTT
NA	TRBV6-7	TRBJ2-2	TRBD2	CASSYAGGPYTGELFF	TGTGCCAGCAGTTACGCGGGAGGGCCGTACACCGGGGAGCTGTTTTTT
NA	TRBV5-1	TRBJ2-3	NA	CASRLGGVGTDTQYF	TGCGCCAGCAGATTGGGGGGAGTGGGCACAGATACGCAGTATTTT
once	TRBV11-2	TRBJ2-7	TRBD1	CASSWTGPRSAYEQYF	TGTGCCAGCAGCTGGACAGGGCCTCGATCCGCCTACGAGCAGTACTTC
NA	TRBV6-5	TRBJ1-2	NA	CASSSGGDYYGYTF	TGTGCCAGCAGTAGTGGGGGGGACTACTATGGCTACACCTTC
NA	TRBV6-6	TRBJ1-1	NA	CASSLPGPNTEAFF	TGTGCCAGCAGTTTACCAGGGCCGAACACTGAAGCTTTCTTT
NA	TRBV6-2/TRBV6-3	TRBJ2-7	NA	CASSRDYSTYEQYF	TGTGCCAGCAGTCGAGACTATTCCACCTACGAGCAGTACTTC
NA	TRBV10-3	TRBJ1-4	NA	CAISQGTNEKLFF	TGTGCCATCAGCCAGGGAACTAATGAAAAACTGTTTTTT
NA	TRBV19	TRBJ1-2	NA	CASSRDGLPSYGYTF	TGTGCCAGTAGTCGGGATGGGTTGCCGTCCTATGGCTACACCTTC
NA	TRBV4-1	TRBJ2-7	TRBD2	CASSQVHSGGTNYEQYF	TGCGCCAGCAGCCAAGTCCACTCGGGGGGAACAAACTACGAGCAGTACTTC
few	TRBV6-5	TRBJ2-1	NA	CASMRAGSYNEQFF	TGTGCCAGCATGAGGGCCGGCTCCTACAATGAGCAGTTCTTC
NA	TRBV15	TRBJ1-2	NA	CATSPGSGLDGYTF	TGTGCCACCAGCCCCGGGAGCGGTTTAGATGGCTACACCTTC
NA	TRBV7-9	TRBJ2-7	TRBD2	CASSAPPAGESYEQYF	TGTGCCAGCAGCGCCCCGCCGGCGGGAGAGTCGTACGAGCAGTACTTC
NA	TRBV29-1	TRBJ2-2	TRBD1	CSVGQGTYTGELFF	TGCAGCGTTGGACAGGGGACGTACACCGGGGAGCTGTTTTTT
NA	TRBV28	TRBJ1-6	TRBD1	CASSDPGTDNSPLHF	TGTGCCAGCAGTGACCCCGGGACAGATAATTCACCCCTCCACTTT
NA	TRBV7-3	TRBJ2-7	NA	CASAPRLVARDEQYF	TGTGCCAGCGCCCCCCGACTAGTAGCACGGGACGAGCAGTACTTC
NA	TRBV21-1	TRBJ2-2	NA	CASSKGLAGDDTGELFF	TGTGCCAGCAGCAAAGGACTAGCGGGAGACGACACCGGGGAGCTGTTTTTT
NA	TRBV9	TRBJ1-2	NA	CASSASGGGYGYTF	TGTGCCAGCAGCGCGAGCGGGGGGGGCTATGGCTACACCTTC
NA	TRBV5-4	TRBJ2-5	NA	CASSPMVDKETQYF	TGTGCCAGCAGCCCCATGGTGGACAAAGAGACCCAGTACTTC
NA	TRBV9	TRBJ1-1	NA	CASSPRSGWGVSEAFF	TGTGCCAGCAGCCCCCGTTCGGGGTGGGGGGTGAGTGAAGCTTTCTTT
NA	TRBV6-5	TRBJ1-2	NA	CASKLGGGANGYTF	TGTGCCAGCAAACTAGGGGGGGGCGCGAATGGCTACACCTTC
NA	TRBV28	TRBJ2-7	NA	CASSLGTSLEQYF	TGTGCCAGCAGTTTGGGGACATCCCTCGAGCAGTACTTC
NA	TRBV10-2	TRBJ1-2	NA	CASSDRDLLNYGYTF	TGCGCCAGCAGTGACCGGGACTTACTTAACTATGGCTACACCTTC
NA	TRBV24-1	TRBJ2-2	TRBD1	CATRDRLSTGELFF	TGTGCCACCCGGGACAGGTTAAGCACCGGGGAGCTGTTTTTT
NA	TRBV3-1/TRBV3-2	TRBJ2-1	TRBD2	CASSQFGLAGRRDEQFF	TGTGCCAGCAGCCAATTCGGACTAGCGGGACGTCGGGATGAGCAGTTCTTC
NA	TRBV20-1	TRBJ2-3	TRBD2	CSASLFWREDTDTQYF	TGCAGTGCCAGTCTTTTCTGGCGGGAGGACACAGATACGCAGTATTTT
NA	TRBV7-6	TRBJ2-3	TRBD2	CASSPRGTSGRNTDTQYF	TGTGCCAGCAGCCCTAGGGGGACTAGCGGGAGGAACACAGATACGCAGTATTTT
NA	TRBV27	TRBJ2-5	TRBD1	CASKRQGVDQETQYF	TGTGCCAGCAAGAGGCAGGGGGTAGACCAAGAGACCCAGTACTTC
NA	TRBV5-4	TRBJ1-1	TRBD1	CASSSGDRRQIWNTEAFF	TGTGCCAGCAGCTCGGGGGACAGAAGACAAATTTGGAACACTGAAGCTTTCTTT
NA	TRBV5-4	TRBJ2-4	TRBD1	CASSSWTGKGTENIQYF	TGTGCCAGCAGCTCATGGACAGGCAAAGGGACGGAAAACATTCAGTACTTC
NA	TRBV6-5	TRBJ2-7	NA	CASSFAGAGAYEQYF	TGTGCCAGCAGTTTCGCGGGCGCAGGCGCCTACGAGCAGTACTTC
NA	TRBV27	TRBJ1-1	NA	CASSPRRGANTEAFF	TGTGCCAGCAGTCCCAGGCGGGGGGCGAACACTGAAGCTTTCTTT
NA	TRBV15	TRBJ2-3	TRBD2	CATSRDPVRTSGRAPEDTQYF	TGTGCCACCAGCAGAGATCCCGTTCGGACTAGCGGGAGGGCCCCTGAAGATACGCAGTATTTT
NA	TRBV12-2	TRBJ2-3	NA	CASRPFWVASTDTQYF	TGTGCAAGTCGCCCATTTTGGGTAGCTAGCACAGATACGCAGTATTTT
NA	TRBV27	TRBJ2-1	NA	CASSFSISSYNEQFF	TGTGCCAGCAGTTTTTCCATTAGCTCCTACAATGAGCAGTTCTTC